These T cell receptor beta chains were read from a single sample in a study of T cell repertoires in cytomegalovirus infection. One entry per CDR3 protein, called by TCRdb with MiXCR from the reads. The table includes 180,000 or so distinct CDR3 sequences, about a sixth detected once. Sequences were obtained from CD8+ T cells from PBMCs. Receptor source: a human donor in good health (CMV status not recorded). Some clones in this sample may be carry-over from other donors' samples. The CDR3 runs from the conserved cysteine through the conserved F or W.

>TRBV13|TRBJ1-2
CASSSPSDTHGYTF
>TRBV6-1|TRBJ2-3
CASNSPQTTWMQYF
>TRBV7-8|TRBJ2-7
CASSSRGVLYEQYF
>TRBV27|TRBJ1-2
CASSPTPRGADGYTF
>TRBV19|TRBJ1-1
CASSIGRGAAPNTEAFF
>TRBV5-6|TRBJ1-5
CASSGQGGLGGNQPQHF
>TRBV7-6|TRBJ2-3
CASSFSITDTQYF
>TRBV20-1|TRBJ2-7
CSARPSGAAYYEQYF
>TRBV29-1|TRBJ1-3
CSVEAEGNTIYF
>TRBV15|TRBJ1-5
CATKHNVYSNQPQHF
>TRBV12-3/TRBV12-4|TRBJ1-4
CASSHPTGVLAEKLFF
>TRBV6-6|TRBJ1-2
CASSPLSVDGYTF
>TRBV12-5|TRBJ2-6
CASGSRATGTGGAGANVLTF
>TRBV9|TRBJ1-3
CASSPSGDLSHTIYF
>TRBV7-7|TRBJ2-2
CASSLSVTGELFF
>TRBV4-3|TRBJ2-7
CASSQGGTGGYEQYF
>TRBV28|TRBJ2-7
CASRADNSYEQYF
>TRBV7-3|TRBJ2-2
CASSASGELFF
>TRBV12-3/TRBV12-4|TRBJ1-5
CASTWGPGKGEDQPQHF
>TRBV20-1|TRBJ1-2
CSARGTENLYGYTF
>TRBV28|TRBJ2-6
CASSYTPSGGTGANVLTF
>TRBV9|TRBJ2-1
CASSVGSVAEQFF
>TRBV4-3|TRBJ1-1
CASSQDGQGDTEAFF
>TRBV29-1|TRBJ1-2
CSVEEPAPYGYTF
>TRBV9|TRBJ2-1
CASSVDPILRQGLYNEQFF
>TRBV12-3/TRBV12-4|TRBJ1-5
CASTDGSNQPQHF
>TRBV30|TRBJ2-2
CAWSVLTGELFF
>TRBV6-2/TRBV6-3|TRBJ2-7
CASRPQTGGGLAAYEQYF
>TRBV12-3/TRBV12-4|TRBJ1-5
CASSFWGANQPQHF
>TRBV4-1|TRBJ1-2
CASSQYEGLTGGYTF
>TRBV15|TRBJ2-7
CATSSSRQGLAEQYF
>TRBV18|TRBJ1-2
CASSPPASSYGYTF
>TRBV7-3|TRBJ2-7
CASSLTGRGGFYEQYF
>TRBV12-3/TRBV12-4|TRBJ2-4
CASSPSGNIQYF
>TRBV7-2|TRBJ2-7
CASSLPRDRVLYEQYF
>TRBV27|TRBJ2-2
CASSSLGGSGGTGELFF
>TRBV7-3|TRBJ2-1
CASSLGGFNEQFF
>TRBV11-1|TRBJ2-7
CASRGAGPGTFSDEQYF